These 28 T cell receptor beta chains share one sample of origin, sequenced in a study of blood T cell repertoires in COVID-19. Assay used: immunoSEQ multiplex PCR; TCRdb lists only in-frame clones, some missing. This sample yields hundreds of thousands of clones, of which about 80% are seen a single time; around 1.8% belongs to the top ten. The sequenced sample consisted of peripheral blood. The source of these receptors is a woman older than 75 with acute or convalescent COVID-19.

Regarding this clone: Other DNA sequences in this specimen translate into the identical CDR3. In nucleotides, the CDR3 is TGTGCCAGCAGGGGGACAGCTACTAATGAAAAACTGTTTTTT. Amino acid sequence: CASRGTATNEKLFF. This chain connects TRBV2 to TRBJ1-4, with TRBD1 identical over 7 bases. CDR1 is SNHLY and CDR2 is FYNNEI in the germline V gene. The ends lost 6 bases at V and 2 bases at J; junction bases unmatched: 3. The CDR3 is 14 amino acids.

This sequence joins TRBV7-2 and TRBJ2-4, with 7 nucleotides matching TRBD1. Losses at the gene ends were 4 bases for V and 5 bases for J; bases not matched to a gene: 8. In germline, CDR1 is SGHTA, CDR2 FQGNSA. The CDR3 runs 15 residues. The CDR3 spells CASSSPRGQENIQYF. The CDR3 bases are TGTGCCAGCAGCTCACCGAGGGGGCAGGAAAACATTCAGTACTTC.

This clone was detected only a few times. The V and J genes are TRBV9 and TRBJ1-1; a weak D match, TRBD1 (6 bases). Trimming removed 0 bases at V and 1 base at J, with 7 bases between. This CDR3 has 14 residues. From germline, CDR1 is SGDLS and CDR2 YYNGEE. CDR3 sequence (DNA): TGTGCCAGCAGCGTAGTGGGACAGAACACTGAAGCTTTCTTT. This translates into CASSVVGQNTEAFF.

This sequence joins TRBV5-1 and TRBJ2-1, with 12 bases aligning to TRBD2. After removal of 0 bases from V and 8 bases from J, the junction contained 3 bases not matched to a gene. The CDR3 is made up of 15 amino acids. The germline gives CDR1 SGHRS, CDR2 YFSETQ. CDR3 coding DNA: TGCGCCAGCAGCTTGGTTCTAGCGGGAGGGGATGAGCAGTTCTTC. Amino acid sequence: CASSLVLAGGDEQFF.

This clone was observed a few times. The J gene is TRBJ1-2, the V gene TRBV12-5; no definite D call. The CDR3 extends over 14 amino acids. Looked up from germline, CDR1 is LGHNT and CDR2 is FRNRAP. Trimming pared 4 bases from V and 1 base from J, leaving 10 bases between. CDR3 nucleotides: TGTGCTAGTGGTTCCCTCCGCAGTAACTATGGCTACACCTTC. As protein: CASGSLRSNYGYTF.

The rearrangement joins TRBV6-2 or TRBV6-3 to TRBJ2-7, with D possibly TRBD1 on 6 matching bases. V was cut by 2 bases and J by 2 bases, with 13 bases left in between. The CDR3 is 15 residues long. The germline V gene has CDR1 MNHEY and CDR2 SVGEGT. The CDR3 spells CASSYGGGVTYEQYF. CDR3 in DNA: TGTGCCAGCAGTTACGGGGGCGGAGTCACCTACGAGCAGTACTTC.

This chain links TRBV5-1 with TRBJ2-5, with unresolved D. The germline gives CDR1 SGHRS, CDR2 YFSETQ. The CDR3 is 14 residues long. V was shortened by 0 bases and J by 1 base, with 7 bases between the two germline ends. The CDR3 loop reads CASSLAPGQETQYF. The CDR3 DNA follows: TGCGCCAGCAGCTTGGCCCCAGGCCAAGAGACCCAGTACTTC.

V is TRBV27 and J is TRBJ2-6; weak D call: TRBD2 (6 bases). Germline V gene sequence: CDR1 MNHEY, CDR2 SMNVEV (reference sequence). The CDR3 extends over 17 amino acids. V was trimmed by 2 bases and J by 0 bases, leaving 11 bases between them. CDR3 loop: CASSLRLGGSGANVLTF. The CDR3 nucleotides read TGTGCCAGCAGTTTAAGACTGGGGGGCTCTGGGGCCAACGTCCTGACTTTC.

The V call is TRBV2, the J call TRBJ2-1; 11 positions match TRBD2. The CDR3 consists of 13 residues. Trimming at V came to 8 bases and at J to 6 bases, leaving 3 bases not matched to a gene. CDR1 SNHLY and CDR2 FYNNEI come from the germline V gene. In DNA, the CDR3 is TGTGCCAGCGGGACTAGCGGCTTCAATGAGCAGTTCTTC. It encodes CASGTSGFNEQFF.

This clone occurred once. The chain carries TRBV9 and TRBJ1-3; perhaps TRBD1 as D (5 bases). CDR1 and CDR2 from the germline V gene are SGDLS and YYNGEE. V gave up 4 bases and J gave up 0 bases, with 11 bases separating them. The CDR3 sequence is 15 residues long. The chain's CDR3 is CASSPRGSSGNTIYF. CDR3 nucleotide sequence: TGTGCCAGCAGCCCCCGGGGGAGCTCTGGAAACACCATATATTTT.

The CDR3 reads CASSQDANRGPFSPDGYTF. The CDR3 DNA reads TGTGCCAGCAGCCAAGACGCAAACAGGGGCCCCTTTTCCCCGGACGGCTACACCTTC. The chain has TRBV4-2 and TRBJ1-2, with TRBD1 matching over 7 bases. Germline V CDR1 and CDR2: LGHNA, YNFKEQ. Germline trimming cut 0 bases from V and 8 bases from J; bases unmatched to any gene: 21. The CDR3 consists of 19 residues.

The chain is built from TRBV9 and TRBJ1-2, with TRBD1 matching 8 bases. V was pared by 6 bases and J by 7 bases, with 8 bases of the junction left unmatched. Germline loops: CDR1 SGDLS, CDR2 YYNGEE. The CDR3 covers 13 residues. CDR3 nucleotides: TGTGCCAGCACCGCCCTCCAGGGGGCTGGCTACACCTTC. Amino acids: CASTALQGAGYTF.

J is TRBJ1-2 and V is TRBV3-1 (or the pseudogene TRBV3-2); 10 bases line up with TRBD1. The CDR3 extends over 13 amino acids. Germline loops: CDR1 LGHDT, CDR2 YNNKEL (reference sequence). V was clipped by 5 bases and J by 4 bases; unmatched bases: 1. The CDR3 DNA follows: TGTGCCAGCAGCGACAGGGGGCCCTATGGCTACACCTTC. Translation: CASSDRGPYGYTF.

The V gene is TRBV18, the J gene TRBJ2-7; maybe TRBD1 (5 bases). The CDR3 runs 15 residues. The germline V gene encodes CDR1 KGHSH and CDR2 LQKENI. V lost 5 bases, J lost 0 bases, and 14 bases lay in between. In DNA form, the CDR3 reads TGTGCCAGCTCAACCGAGACAGTTAGCTCCTACGAGCAGTACTTC. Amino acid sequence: CASSTETVSSYEQYF.

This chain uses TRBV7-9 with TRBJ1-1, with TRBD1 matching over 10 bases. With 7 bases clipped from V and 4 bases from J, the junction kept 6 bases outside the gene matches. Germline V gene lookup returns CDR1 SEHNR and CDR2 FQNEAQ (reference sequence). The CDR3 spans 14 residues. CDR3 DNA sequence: TGTGCCAGCACCCTGGACAGGGGGAGCACTGAAGCTTTCTTT. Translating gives CASTLDRGSTEAFF.

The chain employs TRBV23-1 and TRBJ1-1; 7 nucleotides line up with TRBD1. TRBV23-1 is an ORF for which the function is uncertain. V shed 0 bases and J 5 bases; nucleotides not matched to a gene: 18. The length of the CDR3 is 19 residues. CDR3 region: CASSQSWAMRGRLGTEAFF. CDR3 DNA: TGCGCCAGCAGTCAATCTTGGGCGATGAGGGGGCGCTTGGGGACTGAAGCTTTCTTT.

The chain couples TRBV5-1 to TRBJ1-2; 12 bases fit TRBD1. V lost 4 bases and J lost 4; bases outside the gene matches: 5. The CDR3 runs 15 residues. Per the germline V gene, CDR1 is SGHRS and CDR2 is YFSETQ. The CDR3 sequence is CASSEPGQGAYGYTF. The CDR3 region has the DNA TGCGCCAGCAGCGAACCGGGACAGGGGGCCTATGGCTACACCTTC.

The CDR3 protein is CASSISGTGGFWAFF. CDR3 DNA: TGTGCCAGTAGTATTTCCGGGACAGGGGGCTTTTGGGCTTTCTTT. This chain links TRBV19 with TRBJ1-1; 12 bases line up with TRBD1. The CDR3 has 15 residues. The V gene's germline CDR1 is LNHDA and CDR2 SQIVND (reference sequence). J lost 11 bases, V lost 3 bases, and 10 bases had no gene match.

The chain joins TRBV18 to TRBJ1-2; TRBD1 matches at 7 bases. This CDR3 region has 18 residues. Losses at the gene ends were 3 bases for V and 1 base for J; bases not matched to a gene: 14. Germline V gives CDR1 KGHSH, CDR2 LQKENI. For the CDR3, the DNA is TGTGCCAGCTCACCGACGCATCCCGACAGGGTCCGTAACTATGGCTACACCTTC. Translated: CASSPTHPDRVRNYGYTF.

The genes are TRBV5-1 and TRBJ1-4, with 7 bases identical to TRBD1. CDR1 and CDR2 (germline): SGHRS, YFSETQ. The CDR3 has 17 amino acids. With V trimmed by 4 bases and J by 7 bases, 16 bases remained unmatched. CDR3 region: CASSASSRQGMSEKLFF. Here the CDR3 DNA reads TGCGCCAGCAGCGCTTCTTCTCGACAGGGTATGTCTGAAAAACTGTTTTTT.

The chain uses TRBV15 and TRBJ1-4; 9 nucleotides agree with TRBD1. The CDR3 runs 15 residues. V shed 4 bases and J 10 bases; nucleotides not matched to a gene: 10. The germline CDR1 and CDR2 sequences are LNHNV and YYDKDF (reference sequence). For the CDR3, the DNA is TGTGCCACCAGCAAGGACAGGGGCGGTGGTGGAAAACTGTTTTTT. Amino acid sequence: CATSKDRGGGGKLFF. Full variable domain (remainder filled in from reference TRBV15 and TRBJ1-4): DAMVIQNPRYQVTQFGKPVTLSCSQTLNHNVMYWYQQKSSQAPKLLFHYYDKDFNNEADTPDNFQSRRPNTSFCFLDIRSPGLGDTAMYLCATSKDRGGGGKLFFGSGTQLSVL.

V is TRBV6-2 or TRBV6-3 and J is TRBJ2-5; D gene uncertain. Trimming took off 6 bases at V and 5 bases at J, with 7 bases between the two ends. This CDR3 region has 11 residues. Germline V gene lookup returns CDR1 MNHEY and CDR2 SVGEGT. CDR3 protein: CASSLRETQYF. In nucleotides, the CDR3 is TGTGCCAGCAGCTTACGGGAGACCCAGTACTTC.

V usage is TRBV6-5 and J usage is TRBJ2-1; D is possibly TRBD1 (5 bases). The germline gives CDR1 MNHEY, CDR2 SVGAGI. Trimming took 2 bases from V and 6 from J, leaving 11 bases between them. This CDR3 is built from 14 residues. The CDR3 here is CASSYGQGSNEQFF. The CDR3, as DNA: TGTGCCAGCAGTTACGGGCAGGGTAGCAATGAGCAGTTCTTC.

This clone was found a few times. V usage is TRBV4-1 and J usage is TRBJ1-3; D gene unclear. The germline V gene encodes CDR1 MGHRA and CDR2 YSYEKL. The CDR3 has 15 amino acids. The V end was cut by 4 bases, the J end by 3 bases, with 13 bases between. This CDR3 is CASSPSGSSGNTIYF. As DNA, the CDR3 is TGCGCCAGCAGCCCCTCGGGGAGCAGTGGAAACACCATATATTTT.

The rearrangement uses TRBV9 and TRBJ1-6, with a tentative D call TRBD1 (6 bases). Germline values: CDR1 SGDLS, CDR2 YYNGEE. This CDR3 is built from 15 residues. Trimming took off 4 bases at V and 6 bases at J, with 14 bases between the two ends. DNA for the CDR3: TGTGCCAGCAGCCTCGGGAGGGGGTCTAATTCACCCCTCCACTTT. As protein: CASSLGRGSNSPLHF.

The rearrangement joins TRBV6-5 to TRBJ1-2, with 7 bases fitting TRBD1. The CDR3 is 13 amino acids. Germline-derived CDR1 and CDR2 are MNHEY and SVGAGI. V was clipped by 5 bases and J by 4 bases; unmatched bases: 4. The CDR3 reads CASSNGQAYGYTF. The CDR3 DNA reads TGTGCCAGCAGTAACGGACAGGCCTATGGCTACACCTTC.

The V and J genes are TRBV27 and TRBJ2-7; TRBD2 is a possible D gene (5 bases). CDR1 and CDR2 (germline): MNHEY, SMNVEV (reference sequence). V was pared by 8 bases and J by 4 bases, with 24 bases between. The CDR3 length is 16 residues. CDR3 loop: CASAQLRGPYLYEQYF. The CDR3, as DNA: TGTGCCAGCGCCCAACTCAGAGGGCCATATCTGTACGAGCAGTACTTC.

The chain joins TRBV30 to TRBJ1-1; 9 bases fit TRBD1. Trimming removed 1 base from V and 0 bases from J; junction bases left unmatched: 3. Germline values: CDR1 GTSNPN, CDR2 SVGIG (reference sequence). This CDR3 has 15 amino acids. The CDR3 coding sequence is TGTGCCTGGAGTGATACAGGGGGCCTGAACACTGAAGCTTTCTTT. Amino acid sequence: CAWSDTGGLNTEAFF.